This record looks at one TCR beta chain sequence and its context. Its antigen is not known. Trimming shortened V by 0 bases and J by 2 bases, and 5 bases separated the two germline ends. In germline, CDR1 is SGHKS, CDR2 YYEKEE (reference sequence). This CDR3 contains 13 residues. Sample time point: baseline, week 1 (first vaccination visit). Sample treatment: pre-vaccination baseline after standard-of-care therapy. TCRdb's copy holds only in-frame clones and misses some; the assay was immunoSEQ multiplex PCR. The repertoire holds roughly 32,000 clones, about three quarters seen once, with around 9.5% in the top ten. The data are from a study of a mutant IDH1 vaccine in newly diagnosed glioma. Background on the study: Most patients had received both radiotherapy and temozolomide, the prior options being radiotherapy, temozolomide, or both.

Study-level points and caveats: Top-clonotype changes in peripheral T cells seemed unrelated to pseudoprogression.

The chain links TRBV5-5 to TRBJ1-1, with D hard to call. The TCR originated in a man over 45 with glioma. Some clones in this sample may be carry-over from other donors' samples. Specimen: peripheral blood mononuclear cells (PBMCs), collected from a glioma patient treated with radiotherapy, temozolomide or both. CDR3 loop: CASSLGFNTEAFF. The CDR3 DNA sequence: TGTGCCAGCAGCTTGGGATTTAACACTGAAGCTTTCTTT. Full variable domain (missing parts from reference TRBV5-5 and TRBJ1-1): DAGVTQSPTHLIKTRGQQVTLRCSPISGHKSVSWYQQVLGQGPQFIFQYYEKEERGRGNFPDRFSARQFPNYSSELNVNALLLGDSALYLCASSLGFNTEAFFGQGTRLTVV.